The present TCR beta chain was sequenced within a study of blood T cell repertoires in COVID-19. V was pared by 2 bases and J by 2 bases, with 16 bases between. CDR1 KGHSH and CDR2 LQKENI come from the germline V gene. The CDR3 sequence is 17 residues long. Only in-frame clones appear in the TCRdb table, and some are missing; sequencing was by immunoSEQ multiplex PCR. The sample yields roughly 280,000 clones, about 91% seen once. The clonotype originates from a man in his forties who had been exposed to COVID-19. The chain carries TRBV18 and TRBJ1-3; a possible D gene is TRBD1 (5 bases). What was sequenced was PBMCs or T cells enriched from blood (not recorded which). The chain's CDR3 is CASSPVVTVPTGNTIYF. Here the CDR3 DNA reads TGTGCCAGCTCACCAGTAGTGACAGTACCTACTGGAAACACCATATATTTT. Drawing the rest from reference TRBV18 and TRBJ1-3, the complete variable domain is NAGVMQNPRHLVRRRGQEARLRCSPMKGHSHVYWYRQLPEEGLKFMVYLQKENIIDESGMPKERFSAEFPKEGPSILRIQQVVRGDSAAYFCASSPVVTVPTGNTIYFGEGSWLTVV.